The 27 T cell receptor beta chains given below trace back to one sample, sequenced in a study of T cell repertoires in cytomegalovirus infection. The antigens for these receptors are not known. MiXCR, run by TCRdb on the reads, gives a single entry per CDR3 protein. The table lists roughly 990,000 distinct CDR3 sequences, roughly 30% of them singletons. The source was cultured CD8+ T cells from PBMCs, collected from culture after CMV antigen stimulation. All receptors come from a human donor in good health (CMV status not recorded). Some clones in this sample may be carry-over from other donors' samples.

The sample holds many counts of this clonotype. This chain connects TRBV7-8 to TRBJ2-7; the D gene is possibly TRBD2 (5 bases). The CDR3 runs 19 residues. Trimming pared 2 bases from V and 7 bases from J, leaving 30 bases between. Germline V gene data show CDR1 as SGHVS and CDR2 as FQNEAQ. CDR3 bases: TGTGCCAGCAGCTTATATGCCGACTTGAGGGTCGCCGGATCCGGGGAGCAGTACGTC. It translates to CASSLYADLRVAGSGEQYV.

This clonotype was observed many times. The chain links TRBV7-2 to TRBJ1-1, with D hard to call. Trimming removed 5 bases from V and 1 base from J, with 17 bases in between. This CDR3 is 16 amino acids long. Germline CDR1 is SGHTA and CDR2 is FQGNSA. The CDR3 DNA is TGTGCCAGCAGCCCCGGGAAAAAAAAATCGAACACTGAAGCTTTCTTT. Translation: CASSPGKKKSNTEAFF.

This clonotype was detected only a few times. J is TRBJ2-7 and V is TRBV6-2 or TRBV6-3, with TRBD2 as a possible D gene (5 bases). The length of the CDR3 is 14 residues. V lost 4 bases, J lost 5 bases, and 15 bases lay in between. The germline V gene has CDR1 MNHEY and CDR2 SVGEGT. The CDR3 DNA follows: TGTGCCAGCAGTTGGTCATCCCCCGGGAACGAGCAGTACGTC. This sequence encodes CASSWSSPGNEQYV.

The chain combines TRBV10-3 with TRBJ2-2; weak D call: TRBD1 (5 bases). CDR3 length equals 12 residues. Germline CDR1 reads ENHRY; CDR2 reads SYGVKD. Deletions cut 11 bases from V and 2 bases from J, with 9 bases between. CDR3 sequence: CAGAANTGELFF. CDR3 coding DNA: TGTGCCGGGGCGGCCAACACCGGGGAGCTGTTTTTT.

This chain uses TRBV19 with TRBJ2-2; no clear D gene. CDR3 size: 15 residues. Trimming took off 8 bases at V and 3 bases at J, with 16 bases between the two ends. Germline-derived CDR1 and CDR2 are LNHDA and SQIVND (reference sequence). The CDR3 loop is CASCSTWYYTGELFF. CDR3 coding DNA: TGTGCCAGTTGTTCCACATGGTACTACACCGGGGAGCTGTTTTTT.

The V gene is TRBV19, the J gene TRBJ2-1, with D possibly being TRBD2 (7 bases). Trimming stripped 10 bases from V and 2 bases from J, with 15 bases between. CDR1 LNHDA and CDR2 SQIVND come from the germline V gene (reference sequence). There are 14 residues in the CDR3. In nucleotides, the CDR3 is TGTGCCACCCTGGGGGGGGGCACCTACAATGAGCAGTTCTTC. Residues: CATLGGGTYNEQFF.

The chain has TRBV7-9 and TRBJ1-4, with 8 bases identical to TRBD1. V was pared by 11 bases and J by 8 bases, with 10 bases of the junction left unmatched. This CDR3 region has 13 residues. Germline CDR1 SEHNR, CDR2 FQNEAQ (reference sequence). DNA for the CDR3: TGTGCCGGACTGGACAGGGCAGGGGAAAAACTGTTTTTT. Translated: CAGLDRAGEKLFF.

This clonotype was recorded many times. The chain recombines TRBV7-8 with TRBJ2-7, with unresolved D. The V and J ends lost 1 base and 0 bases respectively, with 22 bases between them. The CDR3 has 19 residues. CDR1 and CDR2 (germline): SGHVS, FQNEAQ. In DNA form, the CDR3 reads TGTGCCAGCAGCTTAGAGGTTAGGGTCCCGACTTTAAGCTCCTACGAGCAGTACTTC. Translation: CASSLEVRVPTLSSYEQYF.

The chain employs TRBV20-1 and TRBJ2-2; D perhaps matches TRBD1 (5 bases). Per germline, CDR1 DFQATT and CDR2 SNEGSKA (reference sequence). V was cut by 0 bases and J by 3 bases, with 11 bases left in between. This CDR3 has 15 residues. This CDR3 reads CSAREGARYTGELFF. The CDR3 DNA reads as TGCAGTGCTAGAGAAGGGGCCCGTTACACCGGGGAGCTGTTTTTT.

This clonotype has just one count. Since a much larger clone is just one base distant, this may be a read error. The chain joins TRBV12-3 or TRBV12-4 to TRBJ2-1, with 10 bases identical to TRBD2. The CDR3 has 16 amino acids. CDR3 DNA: TGTGTCAGCAGTTTACCTAGCGGGGGCCCGACTAATGAGCAGTTCTTC. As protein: CVSSLPSGGPTNEQFF.

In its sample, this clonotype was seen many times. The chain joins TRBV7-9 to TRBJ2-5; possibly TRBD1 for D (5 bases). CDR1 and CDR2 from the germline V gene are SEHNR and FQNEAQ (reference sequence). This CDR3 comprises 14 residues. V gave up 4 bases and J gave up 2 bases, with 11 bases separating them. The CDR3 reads CASSSAQGQETQYF. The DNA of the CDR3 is TGTGCCAGCAGCTCCGCCCAGGGTCAAGAGACCCAGTACTTC.

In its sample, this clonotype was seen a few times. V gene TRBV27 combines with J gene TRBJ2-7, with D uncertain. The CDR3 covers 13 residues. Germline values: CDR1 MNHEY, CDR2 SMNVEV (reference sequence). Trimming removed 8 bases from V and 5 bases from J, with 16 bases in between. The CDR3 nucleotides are TGTGCCAGCTCTCCTCCCGTACTACACGAGCAGTACTTC. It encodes CASSPPVLHEQYF.

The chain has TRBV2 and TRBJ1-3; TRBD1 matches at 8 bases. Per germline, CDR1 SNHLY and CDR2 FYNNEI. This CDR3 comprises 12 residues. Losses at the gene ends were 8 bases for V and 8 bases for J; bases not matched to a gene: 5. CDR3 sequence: CASVRGPDTIYF. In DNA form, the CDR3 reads TGTGCCAGCGTCAGGGGGCCGGACACCATATATTTT.

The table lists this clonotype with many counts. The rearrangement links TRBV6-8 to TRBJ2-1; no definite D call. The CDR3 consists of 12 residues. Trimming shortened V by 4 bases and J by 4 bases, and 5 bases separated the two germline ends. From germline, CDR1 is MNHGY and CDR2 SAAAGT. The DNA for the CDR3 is TGTGCCAGCAGTTCCCTGTACAATGAGCAGTTCTTC. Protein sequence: CASSSLYNEQFF.

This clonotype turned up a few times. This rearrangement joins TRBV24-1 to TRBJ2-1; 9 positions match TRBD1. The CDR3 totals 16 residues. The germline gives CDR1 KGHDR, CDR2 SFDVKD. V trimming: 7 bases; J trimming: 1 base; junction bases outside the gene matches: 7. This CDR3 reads CATREGGQGSYNEQFF. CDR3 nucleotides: TGTGCCACCAGAGAAGGCGGACAGGGGTCCTACAATGAGCAGTTCTTC.

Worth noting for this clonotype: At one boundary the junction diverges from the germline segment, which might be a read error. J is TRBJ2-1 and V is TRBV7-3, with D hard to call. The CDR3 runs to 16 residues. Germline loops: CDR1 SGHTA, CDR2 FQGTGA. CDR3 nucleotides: TGTGCCAGCAGTCCGGTTCCCTCTCCTGTGATAAATGAGCGGTTCTTC. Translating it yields CASSPVPSPVINERFF.

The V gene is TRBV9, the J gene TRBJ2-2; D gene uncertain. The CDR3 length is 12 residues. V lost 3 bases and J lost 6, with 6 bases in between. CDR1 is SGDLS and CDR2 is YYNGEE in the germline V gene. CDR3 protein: CASSAVPGELFF. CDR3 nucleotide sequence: TGTGCCAGCAGCGCCGTTCCCGGGGAGCTGTTTTTT.

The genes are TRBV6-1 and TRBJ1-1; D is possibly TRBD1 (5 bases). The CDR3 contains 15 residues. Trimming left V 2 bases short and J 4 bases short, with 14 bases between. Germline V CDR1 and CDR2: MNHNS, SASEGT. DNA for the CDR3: TGTGCCAGCAGTGAAACCGGGACGGCTGGCACTGAAGCTTTCTTT. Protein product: CASSETGTAGTEAFF.

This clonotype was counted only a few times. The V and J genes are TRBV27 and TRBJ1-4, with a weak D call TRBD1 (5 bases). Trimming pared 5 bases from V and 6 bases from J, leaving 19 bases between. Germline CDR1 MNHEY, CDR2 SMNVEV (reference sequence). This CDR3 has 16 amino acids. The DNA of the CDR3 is TGTGCCAGCAGTCCTCGCCGTGCGGGGGGGGATGAAAAACTGTTTTTT. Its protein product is CASSPRRAGGDEKLFF. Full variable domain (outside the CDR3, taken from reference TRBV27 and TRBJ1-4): EAQVTQNPRYLITVTGKKLTVTCSQNMNHEYMSWYRQDPGLGLRQIYYSMNVEVTDKGDVPEGYKVSRKEKRNFPLILESPSPNQTSLYFCASSPRRAGGDEKLFFGSGTQLSVL.

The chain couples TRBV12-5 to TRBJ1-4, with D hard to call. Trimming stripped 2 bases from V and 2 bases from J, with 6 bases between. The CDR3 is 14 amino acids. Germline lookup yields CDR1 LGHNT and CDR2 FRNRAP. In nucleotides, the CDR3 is TGTGCTAGTGGTTTGATCACGACTAATGAAAAACTGTTTTTT. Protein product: CASGLITTNEKLFF.

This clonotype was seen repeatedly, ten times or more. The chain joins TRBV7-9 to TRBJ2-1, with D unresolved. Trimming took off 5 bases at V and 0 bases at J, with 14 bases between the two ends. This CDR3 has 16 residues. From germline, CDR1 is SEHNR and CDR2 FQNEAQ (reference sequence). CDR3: CASSERTQSSYNEQFF. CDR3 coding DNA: TGTGCCAGCAGCGAAAGGACGCAGAGCTCCTACAATGAGCAGTTCTTC. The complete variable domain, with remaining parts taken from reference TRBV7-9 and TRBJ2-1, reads DTGVSQNPRHKITKRGQNVTFRCDPISEHNRLYWYRQTLGQGPEFLTYFQNEAQLEKSRLLSDRFSAERPKGSFSTLEIQRTEQGDSAMYLCASSERTQSSYNEQFFGPGTRLTVL.

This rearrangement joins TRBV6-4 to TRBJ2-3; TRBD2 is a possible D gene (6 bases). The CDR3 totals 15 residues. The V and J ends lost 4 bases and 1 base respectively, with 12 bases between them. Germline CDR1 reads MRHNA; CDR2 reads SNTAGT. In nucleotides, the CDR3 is TGTGCCAGCAGTGCCGGGACTTCTCGCACAGATACGCAGTATTTT. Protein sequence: CASSAGTSRTDTQYF.

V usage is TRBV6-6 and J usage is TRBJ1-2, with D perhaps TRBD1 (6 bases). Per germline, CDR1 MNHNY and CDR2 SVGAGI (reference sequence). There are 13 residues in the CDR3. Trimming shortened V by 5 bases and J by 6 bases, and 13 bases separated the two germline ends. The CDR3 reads CASSHRVADGYTF. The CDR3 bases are TGTGCCAGCAGTCACAGGGTGGCGGATGGCTACACCTTC.

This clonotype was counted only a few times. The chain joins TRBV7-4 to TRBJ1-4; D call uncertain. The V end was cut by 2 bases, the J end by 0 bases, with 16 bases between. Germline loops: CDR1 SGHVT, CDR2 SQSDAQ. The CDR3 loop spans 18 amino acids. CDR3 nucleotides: TGTGCCAGCAGCTTAATAGGACGGACTATCGCAACTAATGAAAAACTGTTTTTT. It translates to CASSLIGRTIATNEKLFF.

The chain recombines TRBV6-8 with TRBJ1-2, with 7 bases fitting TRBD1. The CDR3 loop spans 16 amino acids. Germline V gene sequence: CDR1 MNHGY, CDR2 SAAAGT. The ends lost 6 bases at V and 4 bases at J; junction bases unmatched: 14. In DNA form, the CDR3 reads TGTGCCAGCAGGCCGGGACAGACCACCGTTGGCTATGGCTACACCTTC. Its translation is CASRPGQTTVGYGYTF.

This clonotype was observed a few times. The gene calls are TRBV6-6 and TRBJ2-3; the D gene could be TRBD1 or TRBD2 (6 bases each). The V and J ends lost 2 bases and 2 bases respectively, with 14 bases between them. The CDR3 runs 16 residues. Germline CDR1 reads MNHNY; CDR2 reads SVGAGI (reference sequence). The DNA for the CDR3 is TGTGCCAGCAGTTACGTGGGGGCGGGGCCCACAGATACGCAGTATTTT. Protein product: CASSYVGAGPTDTQYF.

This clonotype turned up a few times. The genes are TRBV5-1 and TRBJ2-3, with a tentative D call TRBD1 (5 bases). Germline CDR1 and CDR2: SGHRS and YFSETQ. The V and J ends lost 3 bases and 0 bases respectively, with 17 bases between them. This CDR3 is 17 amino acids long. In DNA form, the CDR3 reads TGCGCCAGCAGCTCGCCCCTCGACAGACGTAGCACAGATACGCAGTATTTT. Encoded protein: CASSSPLDRRSTDTQYF.